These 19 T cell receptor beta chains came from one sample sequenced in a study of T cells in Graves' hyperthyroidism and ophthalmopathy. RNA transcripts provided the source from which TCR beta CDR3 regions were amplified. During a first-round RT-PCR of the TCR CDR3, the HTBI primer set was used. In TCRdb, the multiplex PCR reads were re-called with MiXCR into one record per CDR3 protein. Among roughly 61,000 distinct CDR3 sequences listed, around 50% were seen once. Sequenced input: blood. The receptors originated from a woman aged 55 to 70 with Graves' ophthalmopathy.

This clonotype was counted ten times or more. The CDR3 bases are TGTGCCAGCAGCGTAGGGGTCAGACAGTTCTTC. Encoded protein: CASSVGVRQFF. The chain employs TRBV9 and TRBJ2-1, with D unresolved. This CDR3 has 11 amino acids. V lost 0 bases and J lost 13, with 8 bases in between. Germline CDR1 and CDR2: SGDLS and YYNGEE. The variable domain in full, completed from reference TRBV9 and TRBJ2-1, reads DSGVTQTPKHLITATGQRVTLRCSPRSGDLSVYWYQQSLDQGLQFLIQYYNGEERAKGNILERFSAQQFPDLHSELNLSSLELGDSALYFCASSVGVRQFFGPGTRLTVL.

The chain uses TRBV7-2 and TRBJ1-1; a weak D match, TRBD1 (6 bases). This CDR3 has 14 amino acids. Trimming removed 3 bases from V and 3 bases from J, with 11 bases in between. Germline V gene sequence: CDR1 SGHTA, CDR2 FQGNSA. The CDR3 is CASSFSGQYTEAFF. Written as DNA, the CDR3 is TGTGCCAGCAGCTTTTCAGGACAGTACACTGAAGCTTTCTTT.

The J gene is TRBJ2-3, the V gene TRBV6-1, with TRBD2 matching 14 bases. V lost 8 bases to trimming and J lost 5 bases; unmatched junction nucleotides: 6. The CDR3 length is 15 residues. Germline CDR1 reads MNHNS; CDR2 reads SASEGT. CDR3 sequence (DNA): TGTGCCAGCCAGGGACTAGCGGGAGCCGGAGATACGCAGTATTTT. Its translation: CASQGLAGAGDTQYF.

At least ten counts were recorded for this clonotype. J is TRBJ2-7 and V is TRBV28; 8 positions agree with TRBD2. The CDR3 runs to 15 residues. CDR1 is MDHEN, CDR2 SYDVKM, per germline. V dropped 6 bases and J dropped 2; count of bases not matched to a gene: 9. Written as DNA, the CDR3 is TGTGCCAGCAGATTGGAGGATAGCGGGGCCTACGAGCAGTACTTC. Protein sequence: CASRLEDSGAYEQYF.

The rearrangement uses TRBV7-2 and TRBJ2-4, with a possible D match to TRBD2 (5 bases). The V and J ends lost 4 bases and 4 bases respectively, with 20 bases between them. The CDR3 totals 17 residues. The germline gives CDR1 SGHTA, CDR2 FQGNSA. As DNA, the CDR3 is TGTGCCAGCAGCTCCCAGAGGGTCGGATTAGCTAAAAACATTCAGTACTTC. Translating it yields CASSSQRVGLAKNIQYF.

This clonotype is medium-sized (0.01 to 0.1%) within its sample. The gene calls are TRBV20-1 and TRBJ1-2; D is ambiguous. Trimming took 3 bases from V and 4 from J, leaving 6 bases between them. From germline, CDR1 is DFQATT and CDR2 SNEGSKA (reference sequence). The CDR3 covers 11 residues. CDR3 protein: CSASASYGYTF. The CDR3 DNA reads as TGCAGTGCTAGTGCGTCCTATGGCTACACCTTC.

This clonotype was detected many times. The chain's CDR3 is CASSLGPPAAGANVLTF. The CDR3 region has the DNA TGTGCCAGCAGCCTCGGCCCCCCTGCCGCTGGGGCCAACGTCCTGACTTTC. V is TRBV5-6 and J is TRBJ2-6; unclear D gene. Germline V lookup: CDR1 SGHDT, CDR2 YYEEEE. This CDR3 is 17 amino acids long. Trimming stripped 4 bases from V and 2 bases from J, with 16 bases between.

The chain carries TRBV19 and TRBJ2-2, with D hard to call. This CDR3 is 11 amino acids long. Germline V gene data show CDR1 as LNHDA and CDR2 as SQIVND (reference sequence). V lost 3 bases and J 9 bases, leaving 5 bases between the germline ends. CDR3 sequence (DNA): TGTGCCAGTAGTATCAGTAGGGAGCTGTTTTTT. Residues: CASSISRELFF.

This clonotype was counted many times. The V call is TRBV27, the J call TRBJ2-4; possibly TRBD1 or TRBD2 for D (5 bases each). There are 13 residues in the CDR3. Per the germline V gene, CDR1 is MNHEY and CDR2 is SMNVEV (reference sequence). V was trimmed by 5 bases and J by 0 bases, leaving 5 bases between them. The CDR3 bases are TGTGCCAGCAGTGGGACAGCCAAAAACATTCAGTACTTC. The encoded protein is CASSGTAKNIQYF.

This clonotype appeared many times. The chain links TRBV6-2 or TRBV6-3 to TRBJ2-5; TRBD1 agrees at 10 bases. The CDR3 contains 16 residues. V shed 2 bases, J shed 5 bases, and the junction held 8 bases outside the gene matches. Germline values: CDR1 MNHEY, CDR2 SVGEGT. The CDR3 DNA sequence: TGTGCCAGCAGTTACCGTCAGCGGGGACAGGGGGAGACCCAGTACTTC. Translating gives CASSYRQRGQGETQYF.

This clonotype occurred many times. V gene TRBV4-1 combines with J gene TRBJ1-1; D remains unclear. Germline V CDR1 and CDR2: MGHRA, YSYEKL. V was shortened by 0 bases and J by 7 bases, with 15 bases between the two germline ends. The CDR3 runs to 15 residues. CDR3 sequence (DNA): TGCGCCAGCAGCCAAGATCCCATAGGGCTGAGTGAAGCTTTCTTT. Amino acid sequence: CASSQDPIGLSEAFF.

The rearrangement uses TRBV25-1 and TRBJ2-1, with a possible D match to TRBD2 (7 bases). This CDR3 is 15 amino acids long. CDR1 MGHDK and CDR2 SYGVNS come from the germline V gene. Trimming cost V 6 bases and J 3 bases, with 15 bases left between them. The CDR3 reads CASRRGGADYNEQFF. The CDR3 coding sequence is TGTGCCAGCAGGAGAGGGGGGGCGGACTACAATGAGCAGTTCTTC.

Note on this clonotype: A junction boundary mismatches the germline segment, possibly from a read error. CDR3 nucleotides: TGCCTCGGGGGCCCTACTATTTACAATGAGCAGTTCTTC. Its translation: CLGGPTIYNEQFF. The chain links TRBV2 to TRBJ2-1; the D gene could be TRBD1 or TRBD2 (6 bases each). The length of the CDR3 is 13 residues. Germline V CDR1 and CDR2: SNHLY, FYNNEI.

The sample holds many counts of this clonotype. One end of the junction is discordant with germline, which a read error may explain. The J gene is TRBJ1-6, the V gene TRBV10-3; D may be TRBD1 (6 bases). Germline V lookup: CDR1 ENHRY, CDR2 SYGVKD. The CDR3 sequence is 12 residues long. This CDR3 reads CASRGGNLPLHF. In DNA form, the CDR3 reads TGTGCCTCCAGGGGAGGTAATTTACCCCTCCACTTT.

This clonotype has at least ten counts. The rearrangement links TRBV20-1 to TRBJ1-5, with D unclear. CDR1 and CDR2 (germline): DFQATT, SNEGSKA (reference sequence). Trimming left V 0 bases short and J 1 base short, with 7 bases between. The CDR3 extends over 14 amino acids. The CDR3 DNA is TGCAGTGCTAGAGAGGGAAGGAGCAATCAGCCCCAGCATTTT. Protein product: CSAREGRSNQPQHF.

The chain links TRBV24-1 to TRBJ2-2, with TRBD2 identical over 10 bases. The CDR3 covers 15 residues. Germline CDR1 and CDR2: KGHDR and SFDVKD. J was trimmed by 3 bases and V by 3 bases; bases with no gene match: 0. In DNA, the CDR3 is TGTGCCACCAGTGATAGCGGGAGGGACACCGGGGAGCTGTTTTTT. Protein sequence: CATSDSGRDTGELFF.

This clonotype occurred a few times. The CDR3 protein is CASSTALTGEVGAFF. The DNA of the CDR3 is TGTGCCAGCAGTACCGCCTTAACAGGGGAGGTTGGAGCTTTCTTT. The chain uses TRBV12-3 or TRBV12-4 and TRBJ1-1, with TRBD1 matching 7 bases. The CDR3 contains 15 residues. V lost 5 bases to trimming and J lost 10 bases; unmatched junction nucleotides: 16.

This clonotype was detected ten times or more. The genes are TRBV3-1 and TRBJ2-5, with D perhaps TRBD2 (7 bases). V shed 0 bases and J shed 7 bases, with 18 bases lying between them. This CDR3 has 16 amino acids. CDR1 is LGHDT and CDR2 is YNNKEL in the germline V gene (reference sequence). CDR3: CASSQEWGGGRGTQYF. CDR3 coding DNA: TGTGCCAGCAGCCAAGAATGGGGGGGCGGTAGGGGGACCCAGTACTTC.

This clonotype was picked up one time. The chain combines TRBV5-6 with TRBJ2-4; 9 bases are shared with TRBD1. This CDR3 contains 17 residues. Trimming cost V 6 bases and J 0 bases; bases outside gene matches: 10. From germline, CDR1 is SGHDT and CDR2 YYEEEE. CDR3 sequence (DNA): TGTGCCAGCACTACAGGGGGCGGGGGAGTAGCCAAAAACATTCAGTACTTC. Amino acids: CASTTGGGGVAKNIQYF.